This T cell receptor (beta chain) was retrieved from a study of CD8+ T cells in alopecia areata. RNA extraction was followed by reverse transcription into cDNA, which acted as the sequencing template. TCRdb keeps only in-frame clones here, not all; method: immunoSEQ multiplex PCR. Here the sample spans about 250,000 clones, about 60% being singletons. Treatment noted: oral pan-JAK inhibitor, 5-10 mg twice daily. Punch biopsies of lesional scalp, plus peripheral blood, were taken from alopecia areata patients. The input for sequencing was CD4+ T cells sorted from blood, taken around week 53, from a patient treated with tofacitinib. This sequence originates from a human donor with alopecia areata.

DNA of the CDR3: TGTGCCAGCAGTGAACACGGACAAAACTACGAGCAGTACTTC. Amino acids: CASSEHGQNYEQYF. The rearrangement uses TRBV2 and TRBJ2-7, with a possible D match to TRBD1 (5 bases). CDR3 length: 14 amino acids. CDR1 is SNHLY and CDR2 is FYNNEI in the germline V gene. The V gene lost 2 bases and the J gene lost 3 bases, with 11 bases spanning the gap.